This T cell receptor (beta chain) came from a study of beta chain features in type 1 diabetes. Study findings and constraints: Researchers report that Type 1 diabetes patients had moderately but significantly shorter TCRB CDR3s across all four CD4+ subsets.

Sequenced material consisted of expressed TCRB transcripts (all of the isolated RNA was reverse transcribed). Repertoires were generated with immunoSEQ multiplex PCR, while TCRdb's copy carries only in-frame clones and drops some. The top ten clones hold about 0.027% of a sample with around 250,000 clones, about 20% of them seen once. This clone was found a few times. Its antigen remains unidentified. The clonotype was recovered from a woman aged 40 to 55 with type 1 diabetes. Specimen: naive CD4+ T cells from blood.

CDR3 loop: CASSYGSTEAFF. CDR3 nucleotides: TGTGCCAGCAGTTATGGGAGCACTGAAGCTTTCTTT. The gene calls are TRBV6-5 and TRBJ1-1; D gene uncertain. Germline CDR1 is MNHEY and CDR2 is SVGAGI. Between the trimmed V and J ends, which lost 3 bases and 4 bases, there was a span of 6 bases. The CDR3 contains 12 residues.